This TCR beta chain stems from a study of early T cells in non-severe SARS-CoV-2 infection. Across the study: Investigators sequenced bulk RNA drawn from unsorted whole blood, and chains remained unpaired.

The TCR library protocol was used to attach unique molecular identifiers. These identifiers were attached to individual cDNA molecules. TCRdb fed the 5' RACE reads into MiXCR, producing one record per CDR3 protein. The sample lists under 55,000 distinct CDR3 sequences; more than 9% were seen once. This clonotype appeared a few times. Antigen: not known. Findings of the study overall: Reliance on VDJdb matching favored anti-spike CD8 responses; private and CD4 specificities were missed.

This clonotype was obtained from an adult who was a healthcare worker with PCR-confirmed SARS-CoV-2 infection or an uninfected control (not recorded which). Material for sequencing was whole blood.

Here the CDR3 DNA reads TGCAGCGTCAGTGAGAATGAGCAGTTCTTC. Encoded protein: CSVSENEQFF. V usage is TRBV29-1 and J usage is TRBJ2-1, with D unclear. Deletions cut 6 bases from V and 7 bases from J, with 7 bases between. Germline V gene sequence: CDR1 SQVTM, CDR2 ANQGSEA. The CDR3 is made up of 10 amino acids.